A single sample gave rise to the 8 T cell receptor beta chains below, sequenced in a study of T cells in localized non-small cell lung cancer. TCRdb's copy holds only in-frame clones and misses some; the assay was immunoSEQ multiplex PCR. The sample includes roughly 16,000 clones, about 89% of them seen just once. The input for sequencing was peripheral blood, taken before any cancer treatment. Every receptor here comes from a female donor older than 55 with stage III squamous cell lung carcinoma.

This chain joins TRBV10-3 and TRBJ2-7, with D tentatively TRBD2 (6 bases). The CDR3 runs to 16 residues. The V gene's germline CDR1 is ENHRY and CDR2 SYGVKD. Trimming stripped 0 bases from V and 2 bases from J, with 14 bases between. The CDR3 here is CAISESGDFTTYEQYF. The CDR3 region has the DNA TGTGCCATCAGTGAGTCCGGGGACTTTACTACCTACGAGCAGTACTTC.

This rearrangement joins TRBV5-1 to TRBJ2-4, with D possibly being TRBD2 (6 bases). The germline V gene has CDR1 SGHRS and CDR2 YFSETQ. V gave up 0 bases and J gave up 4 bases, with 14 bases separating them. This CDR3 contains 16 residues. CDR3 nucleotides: TGCGCCAGCAGCTTGGGTCGGCGGGAAGTTAAAAACATTCAGTACTTC. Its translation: CASSLGRREVKNIQYF.

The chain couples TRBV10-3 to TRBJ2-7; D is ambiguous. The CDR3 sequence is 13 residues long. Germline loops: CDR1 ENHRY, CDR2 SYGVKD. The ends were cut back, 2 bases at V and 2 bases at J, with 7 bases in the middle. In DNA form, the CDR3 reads TGTGCCATCAGTGAGGGCGGAACCTACGAGCAGTACTTC. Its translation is CAISEGGTYEQYF.

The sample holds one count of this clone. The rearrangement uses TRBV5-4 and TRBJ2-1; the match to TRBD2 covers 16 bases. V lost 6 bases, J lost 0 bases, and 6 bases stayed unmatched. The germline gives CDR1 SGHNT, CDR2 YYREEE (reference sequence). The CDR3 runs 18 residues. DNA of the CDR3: TGTGCCAGCACCCCGGGACTAGCGGGGGGGAGCTCCTACAATGAGCAGTTCTTC. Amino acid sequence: CASTPGLAGGSSYNEQFF.

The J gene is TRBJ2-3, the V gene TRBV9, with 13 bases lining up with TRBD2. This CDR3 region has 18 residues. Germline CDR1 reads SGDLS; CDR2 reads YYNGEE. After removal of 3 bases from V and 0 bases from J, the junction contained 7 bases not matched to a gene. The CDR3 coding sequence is TGTGCCAGCAGCGGTCGAGGGACTAGCGGGGCTAGCACAGATACGCAGTATTTT. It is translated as CASSGRGTSGASTDTQYF. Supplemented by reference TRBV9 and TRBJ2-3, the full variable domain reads DSGVTQTPKHLITATGQRVTLRCSPRSGDLSVYWYQQSLDQGLQFLIQYYNGEERAKGNILERFSAQQFPDLHSELNLSSLELGDSALYFCASSGRGTSGASTDTQYFGPGTRLTVL.

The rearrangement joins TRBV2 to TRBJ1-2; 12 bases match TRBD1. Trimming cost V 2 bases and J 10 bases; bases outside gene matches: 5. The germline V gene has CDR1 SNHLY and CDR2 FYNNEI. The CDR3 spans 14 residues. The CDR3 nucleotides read TGTGCCAGCAGTGAATTGGGACAGGGGGCCTCCTACACCTTC. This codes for CASSELGQGASYTF.

The DNA for the CDR3 is TGCGCCAGCAGCCCCGGGGTAGACTATGGCTACACCTTC. Protein: CASSPGVDYGYTF. The chain employs TRBV5-1 and TRBJ1-2; D gene uncertain. The CDR3 is 13 residues long. CDR1 SGHRS and CDR2 YFSETQ come from the germline V gene. The germline V and J ends were trimmed by 4 bases and 3 bases, with 10 bases remaining between them.

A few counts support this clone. The DNA for the CDR3 is TGTGCCAGCAGCTTCGGGGGGAGGGAGAACACTGAAGCTTTCTTT. Translation gives CASSFGGRENTEAFF. The gene calls are TRBV5-6 and TRBJ1-1; TRBD1 might be the D (5 bases). The germline V gene has CDR1 SGHDT and CDR2 YYEEEE. The length of the CDR3 is 15 residues. Trimming took 2 bases from V and 1 from J, leaving 12 bases between them.